The 22 T cell receptor beta chains given below trace back to one sample, sequenced in a study of cytomegalovirus exposure and HLA in healthy donors. Both 60 Vbeta primers and 13 Jbeta primers went into the PCR. The repertoire was sequenced with immunoSEQ multiplex PCR; TCRdb's copy has only in-frame clones and lacks some. The sample consists of 200,000 to 250,000 clones, over 80% of them appearing once. Sequenced: PBMCs. The receptor set was obtained from a woman aged 40 to 50 in good health and CMV-seropositive.

The rearrangement joins TRBV6-4 to TRBJ1-1; tentatively, D is TRBD1 (5 bases). This CDR3 has 14 amino acids. V lost 4 bases and J 5 bases, leaving 14 bases between the germline ends. Germline CDR1 is MRHNA and CDR2 is SNTAGT. The CDR3 DNA reads as TGTGCCAGCAGTGTTGACCCACGGGGGACTGAAGCTTTCTTT. Amino acids: CASSVDPRGTEAFF.

This rearrangement joins TRBV7-6 to TRBJ2-5; 7 nucleotides agree with TRBD2. Germline lookup yields CDR1 SGHVS and CDR2 FNYEAQ. The CDR3 is 15 amino acids. The V gene end was trimmed by 0 bases and the J gene end by 4 bases; junction bases not matched to a gene: 5. The CDR3 region is CASSLAVASGETQYF. The CDR3 DNA is TGTGCCAGCAGCTTAGCAGTGGCTAGCGGAGAGACCCAGTACTTC.

This clone was counted only a few times. The rearrangement joins TRBV30 to TRBJ1-1; 7 nucleotides line up with TRBD1. Losses at the gene ends were 4 bases for V and 0 bases for J; bases not matched to a gene: 8. The germline V gene encodes CDR1 GTSNPN and CDR2 SVGIG (reference sequence). This CDR3 is built from 15 residues. CDR3 sequence (DNA): TGTGCCTGGACACCCCGGGACAGAGTGAACACTGAAGCTTTCTTT. Protein product: CAWTPRDRVNTEAFF.

This sequence joins TRBV11-2 and TRBJ2-7; weak D call: TRBD1 (6 bases). CDR3 length: 18 residues. Deletions cut 0 bases from V and 0 bases from J, with 18 bases between. Germline V lookup: CDR1 SGHAT, CDR2 FQNNGV. The CDR3, as DNA: TGTGCCAGCAGCTTAGATCCCCGCGCAGGGGAAAGCTCCTACGAGCAGTACTTC. Translating gives CASSLDPRAGESSYEQYF.

The genes are TRBV4-3 and TRBJ2-1, with 11 bases fitting TRBD1. The length of the CDR3 is 18 residues. V was clipped by 4 bases and J by 7 bases; unmatched bases: 15. The germline CDR1 and CDR2 sequences are LGHNA and YSLEER. The CDR3 is CASSPKIGQGAQSNEQFF. The CDR3 coding sequence is TGCGCCAGCAGCCCGAAAATCGGACAGGGGGCCCAAAGTAATGAGCAGTTCTTC.

This clone was found a few times. V usage is TRBV28 and J usage is TRBJ2-7, with D perhaps TRBD1 (6 bases). The CDR3 totals 16 residues. CDR1 is MDHEN and CDR2 is SYDVKM in the germline V gene. Trimming cost V 3 bases and J 2 bases, with 17 bases left between them. The CDR3 DNA follows: TGTGCCAGCAGTTTTAGTCTCCAGGGGCTTACCTACGAGCAGTACTTC. Its translation is CASSFSLQGLTYEQYF.

This chain joins TRBV6-5 and TRBJ1-2, with 7 bases that match TRBD1. This CDR3 is built from 16 residues. With V trimmed by 2 bases and J by 0 bases, 6 bases remained unmatched. CDR1 and CDR2 (germline): MNHEY, SVGAGI. As DNA, the CDR3 is TGTGCCAGCAGTTACGACAGGGAGGTAACTAACTATGGCTACACCTTC. Translated, it gives CASSYDREVTNYGYTF.

The V gene is TRBV7-9, the J gene TRBJ2-3, with 11 bases that match TRBD2. V gave up 3 bases and J gave up 2 bases; unmatched junction bases: 7. The V gene's germline CDR1 is SEHNR and CDR2 FQNEAQ (reference sequence). This CDR3 spans 17 amino acids. This CDR3 reads CASSFRLAGGNTDTQYF. In nucleotides, the CDR3 is TGTGCCAGCAGCTTTAGGCTAGCGGGGGGAAACACAGATACGCAGTATTTT.

The chain couples TRBV7-9 to TRBJ2-3; 10 bases fit TRBD1. Germline-derived CDR1 and CDR2 are SEHNR and FQNEAQ (reference sequence). The trim removed 3 bases at V and 2 bases at J, leaving 8 bases unmatched. CDR3 length equals 17 residues. CDR3 amino acids: CASSFYGQGDNTDTQYF. CDR3 in DNA: TGTGCCAGCAGCTTTTATGGACAGGGGGATAACACAGATACGCAGTATTTT.

V gene TRBV9 combines with J gene TRBJ2-2, with D tentatively TRBD2 (6 bases). From germline, CDR1 is SGDLS and CDR2 YYNGEE. The CDR3 runs to 16 residues. Trimming shortened V by 0 bases and J by 3 bases, and 12 bases separated the two germline ends. The CDR3 bases are TGTGCCAGCAGCGTAGTAAGTTGGGGGGACACCGGGGAGCTGTTTTTT. This gives the protein CASSVVSWGDTGELFF. Full variable domain (rest looked up from reference TRBV9 and TRBJ2-2): DSGVTQTPKHLITATGQRVTLRCSPRSGDLSVYWYQQSLDQGLQFLIQYYNGEERAKGNILERFSAQQFPDLHSELNLSSLELGDSALYFCASSVVSWGDTGELFFGEGSRLTVL.

In DNA form, the CDR3 reads TGTGCCAGCTGCGAACGGGACAGTAACTCTGGAAACACCATATATTTT. Translation: CASCERDSNSGNTIYF. This sequence joins TRBV7-3 and TRBJ1-3; TRBD1 matches 7 bases. The trim removed 8 bases at V and 0 bases at J, leaving 10 bases unmatched. This CDR3 region has 16 residues. Germline V gives CDR1 SGHTA, CDR2 FQGTGA.

The rearrangement joins TRBV28 to TRBJ1-2; no firm D call. The CDR3 consists of 12 residues. Trimming pared 6 bases from V and 4 bases from J, leaving 9 bases between. Germline V gives CDR1 MDHEN, CDR2 SYDVKM. The CDR3 protein is CASSPLVYGYTF. The DNA for the CDR3 is TGTGCCAGCAGCCCCCTCGTCTATGGCTACACCTTC.

For this clone: Mismatch with germline at one junction end may stem from a read error. The V gene is TRBV30, the J gene TRBJ2-7; D is possibly TRBD1 (6 bases). Per the germline V gene, CDR1 is GTSNPN and CDR2 is SVGIG (reference sequence). This CDR3 has 12 residues. CDR3 nucleotides: TGTGCCTGGAGTGTACGGGGTGCAGGGGTGGACTTC. Translating gives CAWSVRGAGVDF.

The J gene is TRBJ2-7, the V gene TRBV19, with 10 bases that match TRBD2. The V gene end was trimmed by 9 bases and the J gene end by 5 bases; junction bases not matched to a gene: 1. Germline CDR1 LNHDA, CDR2 SQIVND (reference sequence). This CDR3 has 11 residues. The CDR3 is CARGLANEQYF. CDR3 nucleotides: TGTGCCAGGGGACTAGCGAACGAGCAGTACTTC.

CDR3 in amino acids: CASSPFGGGAAGELFF. DNA of the CDR3: TGTGCCAGCAGCCCGTTCGGCGGGGGGGCCGCCGGGGAGCTGTTTTTT. The J gene is TRBJ2-2, the V gene TRBV7-3, with 9 nucleotides matching TRBD2. Losses at the gene ends were 5 bases for V and 6 bases for J; bases not matched to a gene: 10. The germline gives CDR1 SGHTA, CDR2 FQGTGA. This CDR3 comprises 16 residues. Full variable domain (rest looked up from reference TRBV7-3 and TRBJ2-2): GAGVSQTPSNKVTEKGKYVELRCDPISGHTALYWYRQSLGQGPEFLIYFQGTGAADDSGLPNDRFFAVRPEGSVSTLKIQRTERGDSAVYLCASSPFGGGAAGELFFGEGSRLTVL.

The chain recombines TRBV6-6 with TRBJ1-1; D might be TRBD1 (5 bases). V lost 0 bases and J 10 bases, leaving 15 bases between the germline ends. Germline V gene data show CDR1 as MNHNY and CDR2 as SVGAGI (reference sequence). The CDR3 totals 14 residues. The DNA for the CDR3 is TGTGCCAGCAGTTACTCCCGGGGGGATTCGGGAGCTTTCTTT. Its translation: CASSYSRGDSGAFF.

This chain uses TRBV7-2 with TRBJ1-2; maybe TRBD1 (6 bases). Trimming took off 1 base at V and 6 bases at J, with 9 bases between the two ends. This CDR3 spans 13 amino acids. From germline, CDR1 is SGHTA and CDR2 FQGNSA. The CDR3 protein is CASSLDRVDGYTF. In nucleotides, the CDR3 is TGTGCCAGCAGCTTAGACAGGGTCGATGGCTACACCTTC. Supplemented by reference TRBV7-2 and TRBJ1-2, the full variable domain reads GAGVSQSPSNKVTEKGKDVELRCDPISGHTALYWYRQSLGQGLEFLIYFQGNSAPDKSGLPSDRFSAERTGGSVSTLTIQRTQQEDSAVYLCASSLDRVDGYTFGSGTRLTVV.

This chain joins TRBV19 and TRBJ1-2, with TRBD1 identical over 10 bases. The CDR3 is 14 amino acids. CDR1 LNHDA and CDR2 SQIVND come from the germline V gene (reference sequence). V lost 6 bases, J lost 4 bases, and 5 bases stayed unmatched. In DNA form, the CDR3 reads TGTGCCAGTAGCGACAGGGGGCGAAGCTATGGCTACACCTTC. This codes for CASSDRGRSYGYTF.

The chain employs TRBV5-1 and TRBJ2-3; no reliable D call. The germline CDR1 and CDR2 sequences are SGHRS and YFSETQ. V dropped 4 bases and J dropped 0 bases, with 6 bases sitting between them. CDR3 size: 13 residues. CDR3 region: CASSPLSTDTQYF. Here the CDR3 DNA reads TGCGCCAGCAGCCCCCTTAGCACAGATACGCAGTATTTT.

The J gene is TRBJ1-6, the V gene TRBV7-2, with D unclear. Deletions cut 1 base from V and 9 bases from J, with 13 bases between. Germline assignment: CDR1 SGHTA and CDR2 FQGNSA. The CDR3 extends over 15 amino acids. The CDR3 loop is CASSLGTYLSSPLHF. CDR3 DNA: TGTGCCAGCAGCTTAGGGACTTACCTCAGTTCACCCCTCCACTTT.

The chain joins TRBV19 to TRBJ2-7; 11 bases align to TRBD2. The CDR3 sequence is 18 residues long. V shed 5 bases and J 0 bases; nucleotides not matched to a gene: 12. Germline V lookup: CDR1 LNHDA, CDR2 SQIVND (reference sequence). The chain's CDR3 is CASSDMGLADKSSYEQYF. In DNA form, the CDR3 reads TGTGCCAGTAGTGACATGGGACTAGCGGATAAAAGCTCCTACGAGCAGTACTTC. Together with reference TRBV19 and TRBJ2-7, the CDR3 gives the full variable domain: DGGITQSPKYLFRKEGQNVTLSCEQNLNHDAMYWYRQDPGQGLRLIYYSQIVNDFQKGDIAEGYSVSREKKESFPLTVTSAQKNPTAFYLCASSDMGLADKSSYEQYFGPGTRLTVT.

The rearrangement joins TRBV6-5 to TRBJ2-3; D unresolved. This CDR3 has 11 amino acids. Looked up from germline, CDR1 is MNHEY and CDR2 is SVGAGI. Trimming pared 5 bases from V and 4 bases from J, leaving 4 bases between. CDR3: CASSRADTQYF. The CDR3 DNA is TGTGCCAGCAGTCGAGCAGATACGCAGTATTTT.